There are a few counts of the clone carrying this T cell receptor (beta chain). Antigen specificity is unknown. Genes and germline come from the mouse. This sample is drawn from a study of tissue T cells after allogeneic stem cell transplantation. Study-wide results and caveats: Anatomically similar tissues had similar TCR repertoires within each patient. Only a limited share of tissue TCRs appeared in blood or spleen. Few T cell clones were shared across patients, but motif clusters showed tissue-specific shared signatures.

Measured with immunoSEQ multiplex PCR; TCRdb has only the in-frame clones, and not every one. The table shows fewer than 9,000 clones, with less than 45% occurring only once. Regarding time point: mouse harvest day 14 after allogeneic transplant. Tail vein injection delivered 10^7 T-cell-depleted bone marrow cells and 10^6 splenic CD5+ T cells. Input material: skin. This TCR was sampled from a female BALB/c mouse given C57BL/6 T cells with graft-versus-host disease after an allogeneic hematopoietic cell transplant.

CDR3 region: CASSQEGAGTGGGNTLYF. The covered CDR3 bases are TGTGCCAGCAGCCAAGAAGGTGCCGGGACAGGGGGCGGGAATACGCTCTAT. The V and J genes are TRBV5 and TRBJ1-3, with TRBD1 matching over 12 bases. The CDR3 end falls 1 residue outside the read, so it is completed with the germline J gene. V was pared by 0 bases and J by 7 bases, with 10 bases of the junction left unmatched. Per germline, CDR1 LGHNA and CDR2 YNLKQL (reference sequence). CDR3 size: 18 residues.